The source of this TCR beta chain is a study of shared clonotypes between healthy human individuals. Study-wide findings and caveats: Compared with clonotypes that all four donors shared, non-shared clonotypes had lower generation probabilities.

Sequenced by immunoSEQ multiplex PCR; TCRdb stores in-frame clones only, minus some. Among around 200,000 clones listed, 66% were seen once. Notes on this clone: What it binds is unknown.

Sequenced material: memory CD4+ T cells sorted from blood. Indicated subset: CD45RA-negative fraction. The clonotype was recovered from a man under 40 in good health.

In nucleotides, the CDR3 is TGTGCCAGCAGCCCAAGGTCGCTAGCGGGAGGGCGTGCCGGGGAGCTGTTTTTT. This codes for CASSPRSLAGGRAGELFF. V is TRBV9 and J is TRBJ2-2, with TRBD2 matching over 12 bases. This CDR3 has 18 residues. Germline CDR1 reads SGDLS; CDR2 reads YYNGEE. V shed 4 bases, J shed 6 bases, and the junction held 13 bases outside the gene matches.